Detailed here is one T cell receptor (beta chain). Its specificity is not known. TCRdb's copy holds only in-frame clones and misses some; the assay was immunoSEQ multiplex PCR. The sample shows fewer than 300,000 clones, around 87% of them seen only once. The sample is drawn from a study of Ad26.COV2.S vaccination and SARS-CoV-2 variants. Study context: By the intramuscular route, Ad26.COV2.S was given once, or twice 56 days apart.

The treatment: 19 received Ad26.COV2.S at low or high dose, single or two shots; roughly five received placebo; per-sample allocation not given. Sampling was done on day 63 after the first vaccine or placebo injection. The study's findings and limits: In TCR breadth and depth analyses, total T cell responses may have been underestimated.

V was shortened by 4 bases and J by 2 bases, with 16 bases between the two germline ends. Germline CDR1 is LGHDT and CDR2 is YNNKEL (reference sequence). The CDR3 covers 16 residues. The clonotype was recovered from a person aged 18-60 years who received the Ad26.COV2.S COVID-19 vaccine or a placebo. Sequencing used peripheral blood, obtained in a trial of Ad26.COV2.S vaccine versus placebo. V and J are TRBV3-1 (or the pseudogene TRBV3-2) and TRBJ2-3, with D possibly TRBD2 on 6 matching bases. Here the CDR3 DNA reads TGTGCCAGCAGCCCCAGGACCCGGGACTCCACAGATACGCAGTATTTT. It encodes CASSPRTRDSTDTQYF.